This is a list of T cell receptor beta chains from one sample in a study of T cells after yellow fever vaccination. MiXCR, run by TCRdb on the 5' RACE reads, gives a single entry per CDR3 protein. The table has some 320,000 distinct CDR3 sequences, 8.7% seen once; the top ten hold under 20%. Here the sequenced sample was PBMCs, taken on the day of the first yellow fever vaccination. The origin of the receptors is a man between 18 and 29 years old who received the YFV17D yellow fever vaccine. CDR3s leave out the opening cysteine and the closing phenylalanine or tryptophan.

CDR3aa	len	v_gene	j_gene
SAESGRLLSEQF	12	TRBV20-1	TRBJ2-1
ASSQVGWNSPLH	12	TRBV3-1	TRBJ1-6
ASSLGQGLDGYT	12	TRBV6-1	TRBJ1-2
ASSLRSAKTPYEQY	14	TRBV11-2	TRBJ2-7
AISFGTGGPPWGNTIY	16	TRBV5-6	TRBJ1-3
ASSRQWANGNTIY	13	TRBV5-5	TRBJ1-3
SAETAYSNQPQH	12	TRBV20-1	TRBJ1-5
SARDPVSSYEQY	12	TRBV20-1	TRBJ2-7
ASTPRGPDTQY	11	TRBV12-3/TRBV12-4	TRBJ2-3
SVAPDRKGEQY	11	TRBV29-1	TRBJ2-7
ASSLTTNRYNEQF	13	TRBV5-1	TRBJ2-1
ASSLGDNYNEQF	12	TRBV27	TRBJ2-1
ASSRGQLTGELF	12	TRBV12-3/TRBV12-4	TRBJ2-2